Listed below are T cell receptor beta chains from one sample, sequenced in a study of T cell changes during pregnancy in multiple sclerosis. Method: immunoSEQ multiplex PCR; TCRdb's copy keeps in-frame clones and lacks some. The data contain tens of thousands of clones, over 75% of them singletons. Specimen: peripheral blood, collected after pregnancy. Every receptor here comes from a female donor with multiple sclerosis, enrolled in a pregnancy study. Both conserved end residues are part of each CDR3. The D gene is left open where the match is weak. Size values are once, few and many counts, or a class for expanded clones, and some rows have none.

>TRBV7-2|NA|TRBJ2-7|NA
TGTGCCAGCAGCCGAGACTCGTCCTACGAGCAGTACTTC
CASSRDSSYEQYF
>TRBV6-5|NA|TRBJ1-6|NA
TGTGCCAGCAGTTACGAGGTTGATTCACCCCTCCACTTT
CASSYEVDSPLHF
>TRBV5-1|TRBD1|TRBJ2-2|few
TGCGCCAGCAGTCAACAGGGGCAGACCGGGGAGCTGTTTTTT
CASSQQGQTGELFF
>TRBV30|TRBD2|TRBJ2-1|NA
TGTGCCTGGACCGGGACTAGCGTCTACAATGAGCAGTTCTTC
CAWTGTSVYNEQFF
>TRBV18|NA|TRBJ2-5|NA
TGTGCCAGCTCACCAATGGCGGGGCCAGAGACCCAGTACTTC
CASSPMAGPETQYF
>TRBV19|NA|TRBJ2-5|NA
TGTGCCAGTAGTATGGGGCTCGGATCAAAGGGGACCCAGTACTTC
CASSMGLGSKGTQYF
>TRBV5-1|NA|TRBJ2-1|NA
TGCGCCAGCAGCTTTCGGCTAGGAGTGGGTGAGCAGTTCTTC
CASSFRLGVGEQFF
>TRBV5-3|TRBD1|TRBJ2-7|once
TGTGCCAGAAGTCACTTCCGCCGGGACAGCCCCTACGAGCAGTACTTC
CARSHFRRDSPYEQYF
>TRBV5-1|NA|TRBJ2-7|NA
TGCGCCAGCAGCAAAGACAGGACTCTTCGGGAGCAGTACTTC
CASSKDRTLREQYF
>TRBV6-4|TRBD2|TRBJ2-3|NA
TGTGCCAGCAGTCGGACTAGCGGGGACACAGATACGCAGTATTTT
CASSRTSGDTDTQYF
>TRBV15|NA|TRBJ2-2|NA
TGTGCCACCAGCAGAAGCCCGGGACACCTGAACACCGGGGAGCTGTTTTTT
CATSRSPGHLNTGELFF
>TRBV7-6|TRBD1|TRBJ2-2|NA
TGTGCCAGCAGCGACAGGGGCCAGAACACCGGGGAGCTGTTTTTT
CASSDRGQNTGELFF
>TRBV2|NA|TRBJ2-1|NA
TGTGCCAGCAGTGAATCAGGGTTCTACAATGAGCAGTTCTTC
CASSESGFYNEQFF
>TRBV6-5|NA|TRBJ2-7|once
TGTGCCAGCAGAAATTTACCTCGGTACGAGCAGTACTTC
CASRNLPRYEQYF
>TRBV5-6|TRBD2|TRBJ2-3|NA
TGTGCCAGCAGCTTGGGTAGCGGGGGGGCAGATACGCAGTATTTT
CASSLGSGGADTQYF
>TRBV28|TRBD2|TRBJ2-1|NA
TGTGCCAGCAGTCCCTGGACTAGCGGGGGGGTTAATGAGCAGTTCTTC
CASSPWTSGGVNEQFF
>TRBV28|TRBD1|TRBJ2-7|NA
TGTGCCAGCAGTTCCCCATGGACAGGGAGCTCCTACGAGCAGTACTTC
CASSSPWTGSSYEQYF
>TRBV11-3|TRBD1|TRBJ1-1|NA
TGTGCCAGCAGCAAGGGACAGGGGAACACTGAAGCTTTCTTT
CASSKGQGNTEAFF
>TRBV5-5|NA|TRBJ2-2|NA
TGTGCCAGCAGCTTGCCTGACACCGGGGAGCTGTTTTTT
CASSLPDTGELFF
>TRBV6-5|NA|TRBJ1-6|NA
TGTGCCAGCAGTTACCGCCGCAGGTCCTATAATTCACCCCTCCACTTT
CASSYRRRSYNSPLHF
>TRBV6-4|TRBD2|TRBJ2-1|NA
TGTGCCAGCAGTGAGCGGGGGGGCTCCTACAATGAGCAGTTCTTC
CASSERGGSYNEQFF
>TRBV7-3|NA|TRBJ1-5|once
TGTGCCAGCAGCTTAAGGCCCAATCAGCCCCAGCATTTT
CASSLRPNQPQHF